The 18 T cell receptor beta chains in this list originate from one sample, sequenced in a study of T cell responses to AZD1222 COVID-19 vaccine (dated by TCRdb to the early 2020s). The library came from the immunoSEQ multiplex PCR assay. Imported from immuneACCESS, the table was reduced by TCRdb to in-frame sequences with V and J called. These copies leave out some clones; in studies compared against another copy, an unresolved V gene accounts for under half, and the cause of the remainder is not known. In all, the sample holds under 80,000 clones, and roughly nine tenths of those were seen once. 1.3% of the sample goes to the ten largest clones. The time point label, as the study defines it: about 28 days (+/-7) after the second vaccine dose. The specimen comprised peripheral blood, sampled 28 days after the second AZD1222 dose. These receptors came from an adult who received the AZD1222 COVID-19 vaccine.

The chain links TRBV28 to TRBJ1-5, with D possibly matching TRBD1 (6 bases). V lost 6 bases and J lost 1, with 19 bases in between. Per the germline V gene, CDR1 is MDHEN and CDR2 is SYDVKM. The CDR3 is 17 amino acids. The CDR3 bases are TGTGCCAGCAGCCGGACGGGGGGCGCCCCGAGCAATCAGCCCCAGCATTTT. Encoded protein: CASSRTGGAPSNQPQHF. Using reference TRBV28 and TRBJ1-5 for the parts outside the CDR3, the full variable domain is DVKVTQSSRYLVKRTGEKVFLECVQDMDHENMFWYRQDPGLGLRLIYFSYDVKMKEKGDIPEGYSVSREKKERFSLILESASTNQTSMYLCASSRTGGAPSNQPQHFGDGTRLSIL.

The chain uses TRBV5-1 and TRBJ1-1, with no clear D. Trimming took 4 bases from V and 7 from J, leaving 14 bases between them. This CDR3 is 13 amino acids long. Germline CDR1 and CDR2: SGHRS and YFSETQ. The CDR3 here is CASSLIPLSEAFF. In nucleotides, the CDR3 is TGCGCCAGCAGCCTGATACCGCTAAGTGAAGCTTTCTTT.

The chain has TRBV9 and TRBJ2-3; D is perhaps TRBD1 or TRBD2 (5 bases each). Germline V lookup: CDR1 SGDLS, CDR2 YYNGEE. The CDR3 is made up of 15 amino acids. Trimming took 4 bases from V and 1 from J, leaving 13 bases between them. The CDR3 bases are TGTGCCAGCAGCTGGGACCGGCTTGGCACAGATACGCAGTATTTT. This translates into CASSWDRLGTDTQYF.

The chain uses TRBV11-2 and TRBJ1-3; tentative D call: TRBD1 (5 bases). This CDR3 contains 14 residues. Between the trimmed V and J ends, which lost 0 bases and 8 bases, there was a span of 11 bases. Germline CDR1 is SGHAT and CDR2 is FQNNGV. CDR3 amino acids: CASSLERGVHTIYF. Written as DNA, the CDR3 is TGTGCCAGCAGCTTAGAGAGAGGGGTCCACACCATATATTTT.

The V and J genes are TRBV28 and TRBJ1-4, with D possibly TRBD1 on 6 matching bases. The germline V and J ends were trimmed by 3 bases and 5 bases, with 10 bases remaining between them. This CDR3 has 14 residues. Germline V CDR1 and CDR2: MDHEN, SYDVKM. CDR3 bases: TGTGCCAGCAGTTTGGGGGGCGGGAATGAAAAACTGTTTTTT. It codes for CASSLGGGNEKLFF.

The chain employs TRBV11-2 and TRBJ1-2, with D possibly matching TRBD1 (6 bases). Deletions cut 5 bases from V and 8 bases from J, with 18 bases between. This CDR3 is built from 14 residues. Germline V gives CDR1 SGHAT, CDR2 FQNNGV. In DNA, the CDR3 is TGTGCCAGCAGCGGCGACAGGACCTCTACCGGCTACACCTTC. As protein: CASSGDRTSTGYTF. The full variable domain, its missing parts supplied by reference TRBV11-2 and TRBJ1-2, is EAGVAQSPRYKIIEKRQSVAFWCNPISGHATLYWYQQILGQGPKLLIQFQNNGVVDDSQLPKDRFSAERLKGVDSTLKIQPAKLEDSAVYLCASSGDRTSTGYTFGSGTRLTVV.

The rearrangement joins TRBV5-6 to TRBJ2-1, with 8 bases lining up with TRBD2. With 3 bases clipped from V and 2 bases from J, the junction kept 4 bases outside the gene matches. Germline values: CDR1 SGHDT, CDR2 YYEEEE. This CDR3 spans 15 amino acids. The CDR3 loop is CASSSQAGAYNEQFF. The CDR3, as DNA: TGTGCCAGCAGCTCCCAAGCGGGAGCCTACAATGAGCAGTTCTTC. Variable domain in full (rest from reference TRBV5-6 and TRBJ2-1): DAGVTQSPTHLIKTRGQQVTLRCSPKSGHDTVSWYQQALGQGPQFIFQYYEEEERQRGNFPDRFSGHQFPNYSSELNVNALLLGDSALYLCASSSQAGAYNEQFFGPGTRLTVL.

The J gene is TRBJ1-2, the V gene TRBV15; D possibly corresponds to TRBD1 (6 bases). Deletions cut 5 bases from V and 7 bases from J, with 17 bases between. The germline V gene encodes CDR1 LNHNV and CDR2 YYDKDF (reference sequence). There are 14 residues in the CDR3. CDR3 amino acids: CATSDTSGAPGYTF. CDR3 DNA sequence: TGTGCCACCAGCGATACATCGGGGGCACCTGGCTACACCTTC.

CDR3: CASSEGRAYGNQPQHF. The DNA of the CDR3 is TGTGCCAGCAGTGAAGGCAGGGCCTATGGCAATCAGCCCCAGCATTTT. This chain joins TRBV25-1 and TRBJ1-5, with a tentative D call TRBD1 (5 bases). Germline loops: CDR1 MGHDK, CDR2 SYGVNS. This CDR3 contains 16 residues. V was trimmed by 2 bases and J by 2 bases, leaving 13 bases between them.

This chain connects TRBV7-3 to TRBJ2-3, with TRBD2 matching 11 bases. Germline loops: CDR1 SGHTA, CDR2 FQGTGA. The CDR3 consists of 15 residues. Losses at the gene ends were 5 bases for V and 5 bases for J; bases not matched to a gene: 6. CDR3 loop: CASSPTSGRGDTQYF. The CDR3 nucleotides read TGTGCCAGCAGCCCCACTAGCGGGAGAGGAGATACGCAGTATTTT.

V and J are TRBV28 and TRBJ2-7, with a tentative D call TRBD2 (6 bases). V lost 6 bases and J 3 bases, leaving 24 bases between the germline ends. The CDR3 is 17 residues long. CDR1 and CDR2 (germline): MDHEN, SYDVKM. CDR3: CASSWSPASESYYEQYF. The CDR3, as DNA: TGTGCCAGCAGCTGGTCCCCCGCTAGCGAGAGCTACTACGAGCAGTACTTC.

The CDR3 DNA follows: TGCGCCAGCAGCCCGGGACAGCTCTATGGCTACACCTTC. This sequence encodes CASSPGQLYGYTF. The V and J genes are TRBV5-1 and TRBJ1-2; 7 bases align to TRBD1. CDR1 is SGHRS, CDR2 YFSETQ, per germline. This CDR3 has 13 amino acids. The V and J ends lost 4 bases and 4 bases, in that order; junction bases with no gene match: 4.

V is TRBV9 and J is TRBJ1-3, with D perhaps matching TRBD1 (6 bases). V was pared by 4 bases and J by 0 bases, with 11 bases between. Per germline, CDR1 SGDLS and CDR2 YYNGEE. This CDR3 comprises 15 residues. CDR3 nucleotides: TGTGCCAGCAGCCCAACAGGGTTCTCTGGAAACACCATATATTTT. This translates into CASSPTGFSGNTIYF.

The gene calls are TRBV5-1 and TRBJ2-2; D is unresolved. The CDR3 is 13 amino acids. Germline CDR1 is SGHRS and CDR2 is YFSETQ. The ends were cut back, 0 bases at V and 6 bases at J, with 6 bases in the middle. The CDR3 loop reads CASSLELAGELFF. The CDR3 coding sequence is TGCGCCAGCAGCTTGGAACTCGCCGGGGAGCTGTTTTTT.

This rearrangement joins TRBV4-1 to TRBJ2-7; the D gene is possibly TRBD2 (5 bases). Per the germline V gene, CDR1 is MGHRA and CDR2 is YSYEKL. The V end was cut by 0 bases, the J end by 12 bases, with 15 bases between. This CDR3 has 13 residues. The CDR3 spells CASSQEPGSVGYF. Written as DNA, the CDR3 is TGCGCCAGCAGCCAAGAGCCGGGATCCGTTGGGTACTTC.

This rearrangement joins TRBV30 to TRBJ1-4; D is ambiguous. V lost 5 bases, J lost 8 bases, and 15 bases lay in between. This CDR3 comprises 13 residues. Germline assignment: CDR1 GTSNPN and CDR2 SVGIG (reference sequence). The CDR3 DNA reads TGTGCCTGGGGTTGGCGACGCGGGGAAAAACTGTTTTTT. Amino acid sequence: CAWGWRRGEKLFF.

The V gene is TRBV3-1 (or the pseudogene TRBV3-2), the J gene TRBJ1-2; no definite D call. The CDR3 is 16 amino acids. Looked up from germline, CDR1 is LGHDT and CDR2 is YNNKEL (reference sequence). The V and J ends lost 2 bases and 2 bases respectively, with 15 bases between them. For the CDR3, the DNA is TGTGCCAGCAGCCAAATACACCGGGCCCTCAACTATGGCTACACCTTC. This encodes CASSQIHRALNYGYTF.

The V call is TRBV9, the J call TRBJ2-6, with D perhaps TRBD2 (5 bases). Looked up from germline, CDR1 is SGDLS and CDR2 is YYNGEE. There are 16 residues in the CDR3. Trimming stripped 4 bases from V and 1 base from J, with 12 bases between. CDR3 nucleotide sequence: TGTGCCAGCAGCCCCCGAGGGCAGTCTGGGGCCAACGTCCTGACTTTC. As protein: CASSPRGQSGANVLTF.